What follows are 13 T cell receptor beta chains derived from one specimen sequenced in a study of cytomegalovirus exposure and HLA in healthy donors. A multiplex PCR was run with 60 Vbeta primers and 13 Jbeta primers. Sequencing used immunoSEQ multiplex PCR; TCRdb keeps in-frame clones, though not all of them. The data contain about 150,000 clones, around 72% of them singletons. Sequences were obtained from PBMCs. These receptor sequences come from a man in his forties or fifties in good health and CMV-seronegative.

In its sample, this clone was seen a few times. The chain combines TRBV5-1 with TRBJ1-4; no firm D call. Germline CDR1 is SGHRS and CDR2 is YFSETQ. This CDR3 has 16 residues. The V end lost 2 bases, the J end lost 3 bases, and 14 bases lay between the germline ends. The CDR3 coding sequence is TGCGCCAGCAGCTTCGACGGGAGGAGAGCTAATGAAAAACTGTTTTTT. It encodes CASSFDGRRANEKLFF. The entire variable domain, with the rest obtained from reference TRBV5-1 and TRBJ1-4, is as follows: KAGVTQTPRYLIKTRGQQVTLSCSPISGHRSVSWYQQTPGQGLQFLFEYFSETQRNKGNFPGRFSGRQFSNSRSEMNVSTLELGDSALYLCASSFDGRRANEKLFFGSGTQLSVL.

The chain carries TRBV28 and TRBJ1-1; D not resolved. Germline V gene sequence: CDR1 MDHEN, CDR2 SYDVKM. V was clipped by 7 bases and J by 1 base, with 7 bases between them. The CDR3 sequence is 12 residues long. CDR3 DNA: TGTGCCAGCACCCCACAGAACACTGAAGCTTTCTTT. It encodes CASTPQNTEAFF.

This clone was counted only a few times. The chain uses TRBV7-9 and TRBJ1-5; 8 nucleotides line up with TRBD1. The V and J ends lost 0 bases and 6 bases, in that order; junction bases with no gene match: 7. CDR3 length equals 16 residues. CDR1 and CDR2 from the germline V gene are SEHNR and FQNEAQ (reference sequence). This CDR3 reads CASSLAGSGGRQPQHF. In DNA, the CDR3 is TGTGCCAGCAGCTTAGCTGGGTCAGGGGGCCGTCAGCCCCAGCATTTT.

V gene TRBV5-1 combines with J gene TRBJ2-2; 8 positions match TRBD1. The germline gives CDR1 SGHRS, CDR2 YFSETQ. Trimming at V came to 4 bases and at J to 7 bases, leaving 3 bases not matched to a gene. The CDR3 runs to 13 residues. The DNA of the CDR3 is TGCGCCAGCAGCCCAGGGGGCCTCGGGGAGCTGTTTTTT. Encoded protein: CASSPGGLGELFF. Variable domain in full (rest from reference TRBV5-1 and TRBJ2-2): KAGVTQTPRYLIKTRGQQVTLSCSPISGHRSVSWYQQTPGQGLQFLFEYFSETQRNKGNFPGRFSGRQFSNSRSEMNVSTLELGDSALYLCASSPGGLGELFFGEGSRLTVL.

Concerning this clone: The germline gene is not matched at one end of the junction; a read error may be the cause. This chain uses TRBV2 with TRBJ2-3; D not resolved. Germline assignment: CDR1 SNHLY and CDR2 FYNNEI. This CDR3 contains 13 residues. CDR3 sequence (DNA): TGTGCCAGCAGGGAAGACTCCACAGATACGCAGTATTTT. Translated: CASREDSTDTQYF.

The chain carries TRBV9 and TRBJ2-1, with 8 positions matching TRBD2. Germline loops: CDR1 SGDLS, CDR2 YYNGEE. This CDR3 is built from 21 residues. Germline trimming cut 0 bases from V and 10 bases from J; bases unmatched to any gene: 27. The CDR3 loop is CASSVAHGRGGYLTIQGEQFF. The CDR3 DNA is TGTGCCAGCAGCGTAGCCCACGGGAGGGGCGGCTACCTCACCATCCAGGGGGAGCAGTTCTTC.

This clone occurred a few times. Germline and junction disagree at one end, which may indicate a read error. The V gene is TRBV10-3, the J gene TRBJ1-6; D call uncertain. Looked up from germline, CDR1 is ENHRY and CDR2 is SYGVKD. The CDR3 spans 15 residues. CDR3 nucleotides: TGTGCCATCAGGACGGAGAGCTCCTATAATTCACCCCTCAACTTT. Translating gives CAIRTESSYNSPLNF.

This rearrangement joins TRBV7-9 to TRBJ2-7, with TRBD2 matching over 15 bases. Germline assignment: CDR1 SEHNR and CDR2 FQNEAQ (reference sequence). With 2 bases clipped from V and 2 bases from J, the junction kept 10 bases outside the gene matches. The CDR3 covers 19 residues. In DNA form, the CDR3 reads TGTGCCAGCAGCTTATCTGGACTAGCGGGAGGGCCTCCTCCCTACGAGCAGTACTTC. Protein product: CASSLSGLAGGPPPYEQYF.

The J gene is TRBJ1-2, the V gene TRBV5-4; D possibly corresponds to TRBD1 (5 bases). V was shortened by 4 bases and J by 1 base, with 14 bases between the two germline ends. The CDR3 has 15 amino acids. From germline, CDR1 is SGHNT and CDR2 YYREEE (reference sequence). CDR3 nucleotide sequence: TGTGCCAGCAGCCCGTCTGGGGCAAATAACTATGGCTACACCTTC. It encodes CASSPSGANNYGYTF.

The chain links TRBV29-1 to TRBJ2-7; 9 nucleotides match TRBD1. V shed 7 bases, J shed 1 base, and the junction held 5 bases outside the gene matches. Germline CDR1 and CDR2: SQVTM and ANQGSEA. CDR3 length: 13 amino acids. This chain's CDR3 is CSASGTGSYEQYF. The CDR3 DNA is TGCAGCGCCTCCGGGACAGGGTCCTACGAGCAGTACTTC.

As regards this clone: One end of the junction is discordant with germline, which a read error may explain. The sample contains more than one DNA sequence encoding this CDR3. This chain joins TRBV7-9 and TRBJ2-7; D may be TRBD1 (5 bases). The CDR3 is 12 amino acids. In germline, CDR1 is SEHNR, CDR2 FQNEAQ (reference sequence). As DNA, the CDR3 is TGTTCCAGCAGCTTAGGGGCTTACGAGCAGTACTTC. Its protein product is CSSSLGAYEQYF.

V and J are TRBV6-1 and TRBJ1-1; D perhaps matches TRBD1 (5 bases). V was cut by 2 bases and J by 0 bases, with 13 bases left in between. This CDR3 has 16 amino acids. Germline CDR1 and CDR2: MNHNS and SASEGT. CDR3 DNA sequence: TGTGCCAGCAGTGAATGGGGAGGGGTTATGAACACTGAAGCTTTCTTT. Amino acid sequence: CASSEWGGVMNTEAFF.

This clone was recorded a few times. V gene TRBV28 combines with J gene TRBJ2-3; 10 bases match TRBD2. V lost 3 bases to trimming and J lost 4 bases; unmatched junction nucleotides: 7. The CDR3 length is 16 residues. Germline CDR1 and CDR2: MDHEN and SYDVKM. In DNA, the CDR3 is TGTGCCAGCAGTTTCGCGTCTAGCGGGAGCGCAGATACGCAGTATTTT. Amino acid sequence: CASSFASSGSADTQYF.